This passage covers 19 T cell receptor beta chains from one sample sequenced in a study of T cells after yellow fever vaccination (dated by TCRdb to about 2019). The library came from 5' RACE. The data were produced on an Illumina NovaSeq 6000. TCRdb trimmed public reads at Q25 via fastp, called clones via MiXCR and kept in-frame beta chains. Under each unique CDR3 protein, matching rows form one entry showing the most common genes and DNA. The sample includes fewer than 400,000 distinct CDR3 sequences, with about 11% observed a single time. Clones ranked in the top ten supply around 3.2% of the sample. The treatment or condition label corresponds to: live attenuated yellow fever vaccine strain. The sequencing here drew on CD4+ T cells sorted from PBMCs, taken 45 days after the yellow fever booster vaccination. These receptors were obtained from a young man who received the YFV17D yellow fever vaccine.

The J gene is TRBJ2-3, the V gene TRBV3-1; maybe TRBD1 (5 bases). The CDR3 has 15 amino acids. Trimming removed 0 bases at V and 5 bases at J, with 12 bases between. Germline lookup yields CDR1 LGHDT and CDR2 YNNKEL (reference sequence). For the CDR3, the DNA is TGTGCCAGCAGCCAAGAGGGCAGGGTAGTAGATACGCAGTATTTT. Translated: CASSQEGRVVDTQYF.

This clonotype was seen repeatedly, ten times or more. This rearrangement joins TRBV10-1 to TRBJ1-2, with D unresolved. This CDR3 has 13 residues. The germline V gene has CDR1 WNHNN and CDR2 SYGVQD (reference sequence). V lost 2 bases, J lost 8 bases, and 12 bases lay in between. The CDR3 coding sequence is TGCGCCAGCAGTGAGGACCCTTCACGAGGCTACACCTTC. Translating gives CASSEDPSRGYTF.

This clonotype showed up just a few times. For the CDR3, the DNA is TGTGCCAGCAGTTACCTCGGAGAGAGGGGGACCCAGTACTTC. Protein: CASSYLGERGTQYF. V and J are TRBV6-5 and TRBJ2-5, with D perhaps matching TRBD1 or TRBD2 (5 bases each). The CDR3 sequence is 14 residues long. V was clipped by 2 bases and J by 7 bases, with 14 bases between them. Germline assignment: CDR1 MNHEY and CDR2 SVGAGI.

The chain employs TRBV19 and TRBJ1-1, with 7 bases identical to TRBD1. The CDR3 has 16 amino acids. The V gene's germline CDR1 is LNHDA and CDR2 SQIVND (reference sequence). Trimming removed 2 bases from V and 1 base from J; junction bases left unmatched: 7. CDR3 protein: CASSISGRTGNTEAFF. The CDR3 coding sequence is TGTGCCAGTAGTATATCCGGTAGGACAGGGAACACTGAAGCTTTCTTT.

V usage is TRBV2 and J usage is TRBJ2-2; D is uncertain. The CDR3 sequence is 14 residues long. Germline CDR1 is SNHLY and CDR2 is FYNNEI. V lost 3 bases and J lost 5, with 10 bases in between. CDR3 DNA sequence: TGTGCCAGCAGTGAGGTCCCTACAACCGGGGAGCTGTTTTTT. Translation gives CASSEVPTTGELFF.

This clonotype was detected a few times. This CDR3 is CSADRQGLDDGYTF. For the CDR3, the DNA is TGCAGTGCTGATAGACAGGGACTAGACGATGGCTACACCTTC. The chain joins TRBV20-1 to TRBJ1-2, with 7 bases fitting TRBD1. Losses at the gene ends were 5 bases for V and 6 bases for J; bases not matched to a gene: 12. Per germline, CDR1 DFQATT and CDR2 SNEGSKA (reference sequence). The CDR3 is 14 amino acids.

This clonotype was picked up a small number of times. The genes are TRBV7-9 and TRBJ2-1; 9 bases fit TRBD1. Germline-derived CDR1 and CDR2 are SEHNR and FQNEAQ (reference sequence). This CDR3 has 17 amino acids. Trimming at V came to 5 bases and at J to 6 bases, leaving 14 bases not matched to a gene. The CDR3 DNA sequence: TGTGCCAGCAGCCAATCCCCGGGACAGGGTATACCCAATGAGCAGTTCTTC. Translation gives CASSQSPGQGIPNEQFF.

The V and J genes are TRBV6-2 or TRBV6-3 and TRBJ1-2; D is uncertain. Germline CDR1 and CDR2: MNHEY and SVGEGT. Trimming stripped 0 bases from V and 6 bases from J, with 8 bases between. The CDR3 has 13 residues. CDR3 loop: CASSYSGHNGYTF. In nucleotides, the CDR3 is TGTGCCAGCAGTTACTCCGGCCATAATGGCTACACCTTC.

The CDR3 loop is CAIAGGNTGELFF. The CDR3 coding sequence is TGTGCCATCGCGGGGGGGAACACCGGGGAGCTGTTTTTT. The chain uses TRBV10-3 and TRBJ2-2, with TRBD2 matching over 8 bases. CDR1 and CDR2 (germline): ENHRY, SYGVKD. Germline trimming cut 8 bases from V and 1 base from J; bases unmatched to any gene: 0. The CDR3 runs to 13 residues.

This clonotype was observed many times. The chain recombines TRBV5-1 with TRBJ2-5; D not resolved. The CDR3 is made up of 12 amino acids. Germline CDR1 is SGHRS and CDR2 is YFSETQ. V was clipped by 0 bases and J by 2 bases, with 2 bases between them. The CDR3 DNA is TGCGCCAGCAGCTTGGCACAAGAGACCCAGTACTTC. This codes for CASSLAQETQYF.

The rearrangement uses TRBV4-2 and TRBJ2-1; 8 positions match TRBD2. Germline assignment: CDR1 LGHNA and CDR2 YNFKEQ. After removal of 4 bases from V and 7 bases from J, the junction contained 6 bases not matched to a gene. The CDR3 runs to 14 residues. The CDR3 DNA reads TGTGCCAGCAGCCTATCGGGACTAGTAAATGAGCAGTTCTTC. Its translation: CASSLSGLVNEQFF.

V gene TRBV7-2 combines with J gene TRBJ1-5; 8 positions match TRBD1. Germline trimming cut 5 bases from V and 11 bases from J; bases unmatched to any gene: 8. Germline values: CDR1 SGHTA, CDR2 FQGNSA. The CDR3 covers 13 residues. The CDR3 DNA reads TGTGCCAGCAGCCAGACAGGGGAATCAGCCCAGCATTTT. Its protein is CASSQTGESAQHF.

V and J are TRBV7-9 and TRBJ2-2; 8 bases are a match to TRBD1. The V segment lost 5 bases and the J segment 5 bases; nucleotides outside the gene matches: 7. The V gene's germline CDR1 is SEHNR and CDR2 FQNEAQ (reference sequence). This CDR3 has 15 residues. CDR3 sequence (DNA): TGTGCCAGCAGCAAGGACAGGGCGGGTACCGGGGAGCTGTTTTTT. Its translation is CASSKDRAGTGELFF.

This clonotype has only a few counts. It is unclear where the CDR3 begins or ends on the DNA, so no DNA is shown, and the CDR3 is as TCRdb lists it. The chain couples TRBV6-5 to TRBJ1-2; the table assigns TRBD1, which was not confirmed against the DNA. CDR1 and CDR2 from the germline V gene are MNHEY and SVGAGI. The CDR3 is 13 amino acids in total, end residues counted. The CDR3 loop is CASSSSRAQGYTF.

This clonotype was seen a handful of times. This chain links TRBV27 with TRBJ2-1, with D uncertain. Deletions cut 7 bases from V and 6 bases from J, with 7 bases between. The CDR3 has 11 residues. CDR1 and CDR2 (germline): MNHEY, SMNVEV (reference sequence). The CDR3 DNA reads TGTGCCAGCAACTGGGGCAATGAGCAGTTCTTC. Amino acids: CASNWGNEQFF.

This clonotype was counted many times. This chain uses TRBV5-1 with TRBJ2-1, with TRBD2 matching 14 bases. The V gene end was trimmed by 4 bases and the J gene end by 10 bases; junction bases not matched to a gene: 7. Germline V gives CDR1 SGHRS, CDR2 YFSETQ. The CDR3 runs to 15 residues. CDR3 residues: CASSLRTSGGPEQFF. DNA for the CDR3: TGCGCCAGCAGCCTACGGACTAGCGGGGGGCCAGAGCAGTTCTTC. The entire variable domain, with the rest obtained from reference TRBV5-1 and TRBJ2-1, is as follows: KAGVTQTPRYLIKTRGQQVTLSCSPISGHRSVSWYQQTPGQGLQFLFEYFSETQRNKGNFPGRFSGRQFSNSRSEMNVSTLELGDSALYLCASSLRTSGGPEQFFGPGTRLTVL.

The chain couples TRBV6-2 or TRBV6-3 to TRBJ1-2, with D perhaps TRBD1 (5 bases). The germline V gene encodes CDR1 MNHEY and CDR2 SVGEGT. The length of the CDR3 is 11 residues. The V gene lost 6 bases and the J gene lost 7 bases, with 9 bases spanning the gap. CDR3 amino acids: CASSPGRGYTF. CDR3 nucleotides: TGTGCCAGCAGCCCGGGACGTGGCTACACCTTC.

This clonotype was detected a few times. The chain uses TRBV18 and TRBJ1-6; D might be TRBD1 (5 bases). The V end was cut by 1 base, the J end by 8 bases, with 9 bases between. CDR3 length: 14 residues. Germline loops: CDR1 KGHSH, CDR2 LQKENI. The CDR3 DNA reads as TGTGCCAGCTCACCACAGGGGAAGGATTCACCCCTCCACTTT. It encodes CASSPQGKDSPLHF.

This clonotype was counted a few times. V gene TRBV2 combines with J gene TRBJ1-5; D might be TRBD1 (5 bases). Germline V gives CDR1 SNHLY, CDR2 FYNNEI. The CDR3 runs to 15 residues. V was cut by 5 bases and J by 2 bases, with 13 bases left in between. This CDR3 reads CASSPDKGGNQPQHF. Here the CDR3 DNA reads TGTGCCAGCAGTCCGGACAAAGGGGGCAATCAGCCCCAGCATTTT.